This is a list of T cell receptor beta chains from one sample in a study of shared clonotypes between healthy human individuals. Profiling relied on immunoSEQ multiplex PCR, and the TCRdb table lists in-frame clones only, not all of them. The sample carries some 2.1 million clones, over 85% recorded once. The sample comprised naive CD8+ T cells from PBMCs. These receptors were taken from a man between 18 and 35 years old in good health. Some clones in this sample may be carry-over from other donors' samples. Each CDR3 is given with its conserved first and last residue. Fields, in order: V gene, J gene, CDR3 protein.

>TRBV28|TRBJ2-3
CASSFPAAGLQYF
>TRBV25-1|TRBJ1-2
CASSRAPQGAGYTF
>TRBV28|TRBJ1-4
CATVAAGTNEKLFF
>TRBV27|TRBJ1-5
CASSWEGFGNQPQHF
>TRBV10-3|TRBJ2-5
CAISGTGVQETQYF
>TRBV7-8|TRBJ1-1
CACGARLNTEAFF
>TRBV30|TRBJ2-3
CAWSVWQTNTDTQYF
>TRBV9|TRBJ2-7
CASGSGATYEQYF
>TRBV10-2|TRBJ2-3
CASRKSRLAGISSSTDTQYF
>TRBV6-1|TRBJ2-7
CASSEDGSRITSSYEQYF
>TRBV6-5|TRBJ2-4
CASSYSSGREGIQYF
>TRBV2|TRBJ1-1
CASRTDRFMNTEAFF
>TRBV15|TRBJ2-6
CATSRDLTGGEGANVLTF
>TRBV4-2|TRBJ1-2
CASTPPGTGFGYTF
>TRBV28|TRBJ2-2
CAIENREGSGELFF
>TRBV9|TRBJ2-3
CASSPPPQDTQYF
>TRBV4-1|TRBJ2-3
CASSRTSGRAKTDTQYF
>TRBV21-1|TRBJ1-2
CASSKDRGQDLSYGYTF
>TRBV28|TRBJ1-2
CASRQLGGGTYGYTF
>TRBV27|TRBJ2-1
CASSFSDYNEQFF
>TRBV9|TRBJ1-1
CASSRNSGGEAFF
>TRBV19|TRBJ2-2
CASTGLAGGTGELFF